The 22 T cell receptor beta chains given below trace back to one sample, sequenced in a study of T-cell memory formation after mild COVID-19. TCRdb used MiXCR to reprocess the 5' RACE reads, holding one entry per CDR3 protein. The sample lists almost 250,000 distinct CDR3 sequences, 15% occurring once. Input material: PBMCs or a T cell subset sorted from them (not recorded which). These receptors were obtained from an adult woman who had mild COVID-19 (a few samples of this study predate the infection). Cell type and time point are not known.

This clonotype was recorded a few times. The V gene is TRBV12-3 or TRBV12-4, the J gene TRBJ1-1, with D hard to call. The V end was cut by 6 bases, the J end by 4 bases, with 15 bases between. The CDR3 has 14 residues. The CDR3 coding sequence is TGTGCCAGCAGCTACCTGGGCGGGGTCACTGAAGCTTTCTTT. Its protein product is CASSYLGGVTEAFF.

This chain joins TRBV7-4 and TRBJ2-7; perhaps D is TRBD1 or TRBD2 (5 bases each). This CDR3 has 14 amino acids. With 7 bases removed from V and 3 bases from J, the gap between germline ends came to 16 bases. The germline gives CDR1 SGHVT, CDR2 SQSDAQ. In nucleotides, the CDR3 is TGTGCCAGCAACACTACGGGGCAGGTCTACGAGCAGTACGTC. This codes for CASNTTGQVYEQYV.

The chain is built from TRBV6-5 and TRBJ1-2; TRBD1 matches at 9 bases. CDR1 and CDR2 from the germline V gene are MNHEY and SVGAGI. The CDR3 is 13 residues long. Trimming took 7 bases from V and 7 from J; bases not matched to a gene: 7. This CDR3 reads CASTRDRVSGYTF. CDR3 sequence (DNA): TGTGCCAGCACCCGGGACAGGGTCTCTGGCTACACCTTC.

This clonotype has a handful of counts. The rearrangement joins TRBV7-2 to TRBJ2-7, with a weak D call TRBD2 (6 bases). V was pared by 1 base and J by 0 bases, with 13 bases between. The CDR3 consists of 16 residues. CDR1 and CDR2 (germline): SGHTA, FQGNSA. This CDR3 reads CASSLEGLLLSYEQYF. In DNA form, the CDR3 reads TGTGCCAGCAGCTTAGAGGGACTGCTTCTCTCCTACGAGCAGTACTTC. The whole variable domain, filled in from reference TRBV7-2 and TRBJ2-7, reads GAGVSQSPSNKVTEKGKDVELRCDPISGHTALYWYRQSLGQGLEFLIYFQGNSAPDKSGLPSDRFSAERTGGSVSTLTIQRTQQEDSAVYLCASSLEGLLLSYEQYFGPGTRLTVT.

This clonotype turned up a few times. V and J are TRBV7-9 and TRBJ2-7; D call uncertain. Germline V gene lookup returns CDR1 SEHNR and CDR2 FQNEAQ (reference sequence). The CDR3 is 13 residues long. The V end lost 1 base, the J end lost 3 bases, and 7 bases lay between the germline ends. The CDR3, as DNA: TGTGCCAGCAGCTTAGTGCCCCACTACGAGCAGTACTTC. This codes for CASSLVPHYEQYF.

CDR3 region: CASSQGGLASGETQYF. In nucleotides, the CDR3 is TGCGCCAGCAGCCAAGGGGGACTAGCCTCCGGGGAGACCCAGTACTTC. The chain uses TRBV4-1 and TRBJ2-5; 9 bases agree with TRBD2. The CDR3 is 16 amino acids. Per germline, CDR1 MGHRA and CDR2 YSYEKL. Unmatched junction bases numbered 8, after V lost 1 base and J lost 5 bases.

By proportion, this clonotype is medium-sized. V usage is TRBV5-4 and J usage is TRBJ2-1; TRBD2 aligns across 11 bases. V lost 0 bases to trimming and J lost 7 bases; unmatched junction nucleotides: 3. The CDR3 sequence is 15 residues long. Per germline, CDR1 SGHNT and CDR2 YYREEE (reference sequence). Written as DNA, the CDR3 is TGTGCCAGCAGCTTGGAAGGGACTAGCGGTAATGAGCAGTTCTTC. This gives the protein CASSLEGTSGNEQFF. The entire variable domain, with the rest obtained from reference TRBV5-4 and TRBJ2-1, is as follows: ETGVTQSPTHLIKTRGQQVTLRCSSQSGHNTVSWYQQALGQGPQFIFQYYREEENGRGNFPPRFSGLQFPNYSSELNVNALELDDSALYLCASSLEGTSGNEQFFGPGTRLTVL.

This clonotype was counted at least ten times. At one of its ends the junction is not consistent with the germline gene, which may arise from a read error. The rearrangement joins TRBV7-2 to TRBJ2-1; 9 bases agree with TRBD2. The CDR3 extends over 13 amino acids. Germline V CDR1 and CDR2: SGHTA, FQGNSA. This chain's CDR3 is CASSLERGRARHF. The CDR3 nucleotides read TGTGCCAGCAGCTTAGAGCGCGGGAGGGCCCGCCACTTC.

This clonotype was counted between two and nine times. One end of the junction fails to match germline, which may point to a read error. The chain links TRBV7-7 to TRBJ2-3; D is unclear. The CDR3 loop spans 14 amino acids. Per the germline V gene, CDR1 is SSHAT and CDR2 is FNYEAQ (reference sequence). CDR3 residues: CASSHSTSTDTQYF. The CDR3 coding sequence is TGTGCTAGCAGCCACTCGACTAGCACAGATACGCAGTATTTT.

The V call is TRBV10-3, the J call TRBJ2-7, with TRBD2 identical over 9 bases. The V and J ends lost 10 bases and 4 bases, in that order; junction bases with no gene match: 5. Germline V gene data show CDR1 as ENHRY and CDR2 as SYGVKD. This CDR3 has 12 amino acids. In DNA, the CDR3 is TGTGCCACCGCGGGACTAGCTTACGAGCAGTACTTC. Residues: CATAGLAYEQYF.

This clonotype was seen many times. The chain is built from TRBV5-1 and TRBJ2-3, with D tentatively TRBD1 (5 bases). The germline V and J ends were trimmed by 4 bases and 0 bases, with 9 bases remaining between them. From germline, CDR1 is SGHRS and CDR2 YFSETQ. The length of the CDR3 is 14 residues. The CDR3 spells CASSNRLSTDTQYF. The CDR3 DNA is TGCGCCAGCAGCAACAGGCTTAGCACAGATACGCAGTATTTT.

This clonotype was recorded at least ten times. This chain connects TRBV5-1 to TRBJ2-6, with D possibly matching TRBD2 (6 bases). The V gene lost 0 bases and the J gene lost 2 bases, with 15 bases spanning the gap. Germline values: CDR1 SGHRS, CDR2 YFSETQ. The length of the CDR3 is 18 residues. The CDR3 nucleotides read TGCGCCAGCAGCTTGGTTTTGGCAGGGACTCCTGGGGCCAACGTCCTGACTTTC. Residues: CASSLVLAGTPGANVLTF.

This clonotype was recorded a few times. CDR3 region: CASSLMSNEQFF. As DNA, the CDR3 is TGTGCCAGCAGCCTCATGAGCAATGAGCAGTTCTTC. This sequence joins TRBV9 and TRBJ2-1; no definite D call. The CDR3 is 12 amino acids. V lost 4 bases and J 6 bases, leaving 8 bases between the germline ends. Germline-derived CDR1 and CDR2 are SGDLS and YYNGEE.

This clonotype occurred many times. The V and J genes are TRBV6-2 or TRBV6-3 and TRBJ2-2, with D perhaps matching TRBD1 (5 bases). CDR1 MNHEY and CDR2 SVGEGT come from the germline V gene. The CDR3 contains 15 residues. Trimming pared 5 bases from V and 0 bases from J, leaving 10 bases between. Here the CDR3 reads CASSRTPANTGELFF. The CDR3 coding sequence is TGTGCCAGCAGTCGGACACCCGCGAACACCGGGGAGCTGTTTTTT.

The sample holds a few counts of this clonotype. This rearrangement joins TRBV6-2 or TRBV6-3 to TRBJ2-7; D gene uncertain. The CDR3 is made up of 12 amino acids. Germline assignment: CDR1 MNHEY and CDR2 SVGEGT. V lost 2 bases to trimming and J lost 3 bases, with 5 bases between them. The CDR3 loop is CASSYQFYEQYF. The CDR3 DNA is TGTGCCAGCAGTTACCAGTTCTACGAGCAGTACTTC.

The V and J genes are TRBV24-1 and TRBJ2-1; 9 positions agree with TRBD2. Germline trimming cut 0 bases from V and 8 bases from J; bases unmatched to any gene: 10. CDR1 and CDR2 (germline): KGHDR, SFDVKD. The CDR3 contains 17 residues. Here the CDR3 DNA reads TGTGCCACCAGTGATTTGATGGCGGGAGGGCCAGGCGATGAGCAGTTCTTC. It is translated as CATSDLMAGGPGDEQFF.

The sample holds a few counts of this clonotype. The chain combines TRBV7-6 with TRBJ2-2, with TRBD2 matching 9 bases. J was trimmed by 5 bases and V by 1 base; bases with no gene match: 8. Per germline, CDR1 SGHVS and CDR2 FNYEAQ. The CDR3 is 17 amino acids. The CDR3 loop reads CASSLGGSGSWTGELFF. CDR3 nucleotides: TGTGCCAGCAGCTTAGGGGGTAGCGGGAGTTGGACCGGGGAGCTGTTTTTT.

There are a few counts of this clonotype. The genes are TRBV7-3 and TRBJ2-3; D call uncertain. Trimming removed 2 bases at V and 3 bases at J, with 12 bases between. CDR1 is SGHTA and CDR2 is FQGTGA in the germline V gene. The CDR3 covers 15 residues. The CDR3 region is CASSLWGRPTDTQYF. The CDR3 coding sequence is TGTGCCAGCAGCTTATGGGGAAGGCCTACAGATACGCAGTATTTT. The full variable domain, completed using reference TRBV7-3 and TRBJ2-3, is GAGVSQTPSNKVTEKGKYVELRCDPISGHTALYWYRQSLGQGPEFLIYFQGTGAADDSGLPNDRFFAVRPEGSVSTLKIQRTERGDSAVYLCASSLWGRPTDTQYFGPGTRLTVL.

This clonotype came up many times. Here the CDR3 DNA reads TGTGCCAGCAGTGTTGCCAAAAACATTCAGTACTTC. Translating it yields CASSVAKNIQYF. The rearrangement links TRBV2 to TRBJ2-4; D uncertain. The CDR3 totals 12 residues. The V end was cut by 4 bases, the J end by 1 base, with 2 bases between. CDR1 and CDR2 (germline): SNHLY, FYNNEI.

This clonotype is medium-sized (0.01 to 0.1%). The V gene is TRBV20-1, the J gene TRBJ2-7; TRBD1 agrees at 7 bases. CDR1 and CDR2 (germline): DFQATT, SNEGSKA (reference sequence). The CDR3 covers 12 residues. With V trimmed by 1 base and J by 3 bases, 0 bases remained unmatched. This chain's CDR3 is CSARAGGYEQYF. As DNA, the CDR3 is TGCAGTGCTAGAGCAGGGGGCTACGAGCAGTACTTC.

The V call is TRBV3-1, the J call TRBJ2-7, with D maybe TRBD2 (6 bases). The V end lost 4 bases, the J end lost 2 bases, and 15 bases lay between the germline ends. The germline V gene encodes CDR1 LGHDT and CDR2 YNNKEL (reference sequence). This CDR3 is 15 amino acids long. DNA of the CDR3: TGTGCCAGCAGCCCTACTGGAGGGGTAACCTACGAGCAGTACTTC. Translation gives CASSPTGGVTYEQYF.

This clonotype showed up just a few times. The gene calls are TRBV9 and TRBJ1-1, with D possibly matching TRBD1 (5 bases). Germline assignment: CDR1 SGDLS and CDR2 YYNGEE. This CDR3 spans 14 amino acids. Trimming took 0 bases from V and 5 from J, leaving 11 bases between them. CDR3 in DNA: TGTGCCAGCAGCGTAGGACAGCCGCTGACTGAAGCTTTCTTT. Its translation is CASSVGQPLTEAFF.